The 22 T cell receptor beta chains presented below share a single source sample, sequenced in a study of spatial heterogeneity in lung cancer. TCRdb itself ran the 5' RACE reads through MiXCR, one entry per CDR3 protein. This table holds roughly 120,000 distinct CDR3 sequences, 9% to 15% found once. Indicated time point: blood at routine non-recurrence follow-up after resection. Whole RNA obtained from tumor, nontumor lung or frozen PBMC underwent sequencing without sorting. Here the sequenced sample was PBMCs, taken at follow-up. The receptors were sampled from a male donor with early-stage non-small cell lung cancer.

This chain uses TRBV5-5 with TRBJ1-1, with 7 bases that match TRBD1. This CDR3 is built from 15 residues. Trimming cost V 6 bases and J 3 bases; bases outside gene matches: 11. The germline V gene has CDR1 SGHKS and CDR2 YYEKEE (reference sequence). The CDR3 coding sequence is TGTGCCAGCACCCTCCTAGACAGGGCTCACACTGAAGCTTTCTTT. This codes for CASTLLDRAHTEAFF.

This clonotype was seen ten or more times. The chain links TRBV5-6 to TRBJ1-1; TRBD1 is a possible D gene (5 bases). V was shortened by 0 bases and J by 4 bases, with 10 bases between the two germline ends. Looked up from germline, CDR1 is SGHDT and CDR2 is YYEEEE. The CDR3 is made up of 14 amino acids. The CDR3 bases are TGTGCCAGCAGCTTGGTGGGGCTGAGCACTGAAGCTTTCTTT. Its protein product is CASSLVGLSTEAFF.

In its sample, this clonotype was seen once. In nucleotides, the CDR3 is TGCGCCAGCAGCCATAGCCCAGGGCAGTATCCAGAGACCCAGTACTTC. This codes for CASSHSPGQYPETQYF. V and J are TRBV10-1 and TRBJ2-5; possibly TRBD1 for D (5 bases). In germline, CDR1 is WNHNN, CDR2 SYGVQD (reference sequence). The CDR3 has 16 residues. V lost 6 bases to trimming and J lost 4 bases, with 21 bases between them.

The chain has TRBV9 and TRBJ1-5, with 7 bases identical to TRBD1. The ends lost 3 bases at V and 7 bases at J; junction bases unmatched: 7. CDR3 length equals 14 residues. The germline CDR1 and CDR2 sequences are SGDLS and YYNGEE. CDR3 sequence: CASSATGYGQPQHF. Here the CDR3 DNA reads TGTGCCAGCAGCGCGACAGGGTACGGACAGCCCCAGCATTTT. Using reference TRBV9 and TRBJ1-5 for the parts outside the CDR3, the full variable domain is DSGVTQTPKHLITATGQRVTLRCSPRSGDLSVYWYQQSLDQGLQFLIQYYNGEERAKGNILERFSAQQFPDLHSELNLSSLELGDSALYFCASSATGYGQPQHFGDGTRLSIL.

The V call is TRBV5-4, the J call TRBJ2-5, with unresolved D. Germline V gene sequence: CDR1 SGHNT, CDR2 YYREEE (reference sequence). The CDR3 length is 15 residues. V was pared by 1 base and J by 3 bases, with 13 bases between. CDR3 sequence reads: CASSLRAVGKETQYF. CDR3 DNA sequence: TGTGCCAGCAGCTTGCGGGCTGTGGGAAAAGAGACCCAGTACTTC.

In its sample, this clonotype was seen a few times. The rearrangement uses TRBV7-2 and TRBJ1-4; D is ambiguous. Germline V gene lookup returns CDR1 SGHTA and CDR2 FQGNSA. This CDR3 comprises 12 residues. Trimming stripped 5 bases from V and 7 bases from J, with 8 bases between. The CDR3 spells CASSVHREKLFF. CDR3 DNA: TGTGCCAGCAGCGTCCATCGTGAAAAACTGTTTTTT. The full variable domain, in which reference TRBV7-2 and TRBJ1-4 provide the parts outside the CDR3, is GAGVSQSPSNKVTEKGKDVELRCDPISGHTALYWYRQSLGQGLEFLIYFQGNSAPDKSGLPSDRFSAERTGGSVSTLTIQRTQQEDSAVYLCASSVHREKLFFGSGTQLSVL.

This clonotype has just one count. V gene TRBV18 combines with J gene TRBJ1-1; D gene unclear. The CDR3 loop spans 14 amino acids. The germline V and J ends were trimmed by 6 bases and 1 base, with 12 bases remaining between them. CDR1 is KGHSH, CDR2 LQKENI, per germline. CDR3 loop: CASSPALKNTEAFF. CDR3 DNA sequence: TGTGCCAGCTCCCCGGCACTGAAGAACACTGAAGCTTTCTTT. The complete variable domain, with remaining parts taken from reference TRBV18 and TRBJ1-1, reads NAGVMQNPRHLVRRRGQEARLRCSPMKGHSHVYWYRQLPEEGLKFMVYLQKENIIDESGMPKERFSAEFPKEGPSILRIQQVVRGDSAAYFCASSPALKNTEAFFGQGTRLTVV.

The J gene is TRBJ1-2, the V gene TRBV21-1. TRBV21-1 is a documented pseudogene. The CDR3 spans 12 residues. This chain's CDR3 is CASSHPERDHTF. DNA for the CDR3: TGTGCCAGCAGCCATCCAGAGAGGGATCACACCTTC.

A few counts support this clonotype. This chain uses TRBV7-6 with TRBJ1-2; D might be TRBD1 (5 bases). CDR1 and CDR2 (germline): SGHVS, FNYEAQ. The CDR3 is 15 amino acids. The V and J ends lost 1 base and 4 bases respectively, with 13 bases between them. CDR3 in DNA: TGTGCCAGCAGCTTAGGTCAGGGTTTGGCCTATGGCTACACCTTC. Its translation is CASSLGQGLAYGYTF.

In this sample, this clonotype turned up a few times. The rearrangement links TRBV19 to TRBJ2-1; 8 bases agree with TRBD1. Germline trimming cut 10 bases from V and 0 bases from J; bases unmatched to any gene: 5. The CDR3 totals 14 residues. Per the germline V gene, CDR1 is LNHDA and CDR2 is SQIVND (reference sequence). Here the CDR3 DNA reads TGTGCCACCCAGGGGGCGAGCTCCTACAATGAGCAGTTCTTC. This codes for CATQGASSYNEQFF.

A few counts support this clonotype. This rearrangement joins TRBV12-3 or TRBV12-4 to TRBJ2-7, with D maybe TRBD2 (5 bases). The CDR3 contains 12 residues. V dropped 6 bases and J dropped 6 bases, with 12 bases sitting between them. The CDR3 protein is CASSQLGAEQYF. CDR3 coding DNA: TGTGCCAGCAGCCAACTAGGCGCCGAGCAGTACTTC.

There are many counts of this clonotype. The J gene is TRBJ1-1, the V gene TRBV9, with unresolved D. This CDR3 spans 14 amino acids. The germline V gene encodes CDR1 SGDLS and CDR2 YYNGEE. Trimming pared 2 bases from V and 1 base from J, leaving 9 bases between. CDR3 loop: CASSVSGQNTEAFF. CDR3 sequence (DNA): TGTGCCAGCAGCGTGTCCGGCCAGAACACTGAAGCTTTCTTT.

The CDR3 DNA sequence: TGTGCCAGCAGCAAGGGACAGGGAAGCACAGATACGCAGTATTTT. As protein: CASSKGQGSTDTQYF. This chain joins TRBV7-3 and TRBJ2-3, with 9 bases that match TRBD1. This CDR3 is built from 15 residues. CDR1 and CDR2 from the germline V gene are SGHTA and FQGTGA. Trimming removed 5 bases from V and 0 bases from J; junction bases left unmatched: 3.

The chain has TRBV7-3 and TRBJ2-1; D may be TRBD2 (5 bases). The germline V gene has CDR1 SGHTA and CDR2 FQGTGA. CDR3 length: 14 amino acids. The V gene lost 6 bases and the J gene lost 1 base, with 10 bases spanning the gap. CDR3 DNA sequence: TGTGCCAGCAGGTTCCCGGGGTCCTACAATGAGCAGTTCTTC. It codes for CASRFPGSYNEQFF.

The chain is built from TRBV5-1 and TRBJ2-3; TRBD2 might be the D (5 bases). Deletions cut 0 bases from V and 2 bases from J, with 7 bases between. Germline CDR1 and CDR2: SGHRS and YFSETQ. There are 14 residues in the CDR3. The CDR3 DNA reads TGCGCCAGCAGCTTGGCGGACTCCACAGATACGCAGTATTTT. It translates to CASSLADSTDTQYF. Full variable domain (missing parts from reference TRBV5-1 and TRBJ2-3): KAGVTQTPRYLIKTRGQQVTLSCSPISGHRSVSWYQQTPGQGLQFLFEYFSETQRNKGNFPGRFSGRQFSNSRSEMNVSTLELGDSALYLCASSLADSTDTQYFGPGTRLTVL.

This clonotype was detected only a few times. V and J are TRBV5-8 and TRBJ1-2; 7 positions agree with TRBD1. Per the germline V gene, CDR1 is SGHTS and CDR2 is YDEGEE. CDR3 length equals 15 residues. Unmatched junction bases numbered 10, after V lost 4 bases and J lost 4 bases. CDR3 DNA: TGTGCCAGCAGCCTTCAAACAGGGGTGGCCTATGGCTACACCTTC. This codes for CASSLQTGVAYGYTF. Full variable domain (remainder filled in from reference TRBV5-8 and TRBJ1-2): EAGVTQSPTHLIKTRGQQATLRCSPISGHTSVYWYQQALGLGLQFLLWYDEGEERNRGNFPPRFSGRQFPNYSSELNVNALELEDSALYLCASSLQTGVAYGYTFGSGTRLTVV.

The chain links TRBV10-1 to TRBJ1-1; D gene unclear. The germline V and J ends were trimmed by 0 bases and 7 bases, with 9 bases remaining between them. CDR3 size: 13 residues. The germline V gene has CDR1 WNHNN and CDR2 SYGVQD (reference sequence). CDR3 in DNA: TGCGCCAGCAGTGAGTCCCGAGGAGTTGAAGCTTTCTTT. It encodes CASSESRGVEAFF.

This clonotype was seen repeatedly, ten times or more. J is TRBJ1-5 and V is TRBV10-3; weak D call: TRBD1 (6 bases). Trimming left V 6 bases short and J 4 bases short, with 13 bases between. The CDR3 consists of 14 residues. Germline V gene lookup returns CDR1 ENHRY and CDR2 SYGVKD. CDR3 coding DNA: TGTGCCATCAGCTCCGACAGGATTAATCAGCCCCAGCATTTT. This sequence encodes CAISSDRINQPQHF.

The rearrangement joins TRBV12-3 or TRBV12-4 to TRBJ2-5, with 8 bases matching TRBD1. V lost 6 bases, J lost 2 bases, and 8 bases stayed unmatched. This CDR3 comprises 15 residues. In DNA form, the CDR3 reads TGTGCCAGCAGCCCGACAGGGGAACGACAAGAGACCCAGTACTTC. Translated: CASSPTGERQETQYF.

This clonotype was picked up a small number of times. J is TRBJ2-2 and V is TRBV20-1; D remains unclear. The CDR3 covers 14 residues. V was clipped by 5 bases and J by 4 bases, with 14 bases between them. Germline V gene lookup returns CDR1 DFQATT and CDR2 SNEGSKA (reference sequence). Here the CDR3 DNA reads TGCAGTGCTCTATCGGATACAGCCACCGGGGAGCTGTTTTTT. Amino acids: CSALSDTATGELFF.

This clonotype was counted a single time. This chain uses TRBV28 with TRBJ2-1, with 7 bases lining up with TRBD1. Trimming took 5 bases from V and 4 from J; bases not matched to a gene: 14. The CDR3 has 17 residues. Germline values: CDR1 MDHEN, CDR2 SYDVKM. CDR3 nucleotides: TGTGCCAGCAGTCCGCCCCGACAGGGCTCGGCGTACAATGAGCAGTTCTTC. Translation: CASSPPRQGSAYNEQFF.

A few counts support this clonotype. V and J are TRBV7-9 and TRBJ2-5; D possibly matches TRBD1 or TRBD2 (6 bases each). The germline CDR1 and CDR2 sequences are SEHNR and FQNEAQ (reference sequence). This CDR3 is built from 15 residues. V dropped 0 bases and J dropped 2 bases, with 10 bases sitting between them. In nucleotides, the CDR3 is TGTGCCAGCAGCTTAGCGCGGGGACAACAAGAGACCCAGTACTTC. Its translation is CASSLARGQQETQYF.